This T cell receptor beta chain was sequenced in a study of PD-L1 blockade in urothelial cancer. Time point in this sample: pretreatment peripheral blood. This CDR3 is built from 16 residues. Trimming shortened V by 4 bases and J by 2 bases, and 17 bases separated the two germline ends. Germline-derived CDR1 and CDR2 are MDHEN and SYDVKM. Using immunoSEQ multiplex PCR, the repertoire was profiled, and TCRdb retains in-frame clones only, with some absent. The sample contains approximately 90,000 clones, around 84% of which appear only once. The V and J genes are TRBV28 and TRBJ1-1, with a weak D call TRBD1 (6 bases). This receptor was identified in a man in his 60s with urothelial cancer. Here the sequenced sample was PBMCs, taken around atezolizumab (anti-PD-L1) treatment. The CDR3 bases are TGTGCCAGCAGTTACCACAGGGAGCTAAGAAACACTGAAGCTTTCTTT. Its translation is CASSYHRELRNTEAFF. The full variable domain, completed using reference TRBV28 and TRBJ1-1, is DVKVTQSSRYLVKRTGEKVFLECVQDMDHENMFWYRQDPGLGLRLIYFSYDVKMKEKGDIPEGYSVSREKKERFSLILESASTNQTSMYLCASSYHRELRNTEAFFGQGTRLTVV.